Each of the 16 T cell receptor beta chains below was sequenced from the same sample in a study of molecular identifiers for immune sequencing clone quantification. Each CDR3 protein gets one entry after TCRdb re-called the PCR reads with MiXCR. The sample shows about 320,000 distinct CDR3 sequences, 20% to 25% of them seen only once. Sequencing was performed on naive CD8+ T cells from blood, with Jurkat cell RNA spiked in. The subset was: FACS-sorted CD8+CD4-CCR7+CD45RA+ naive T cells. The receptors come from a human donor in good health. Some libraries in this study had Jurkat cell RNA spiked in.

V is TRBV13 and J is TRBJ1-1; D possibly corresponds to TRBD1 (5 bases). This CDR3 has 15 amino acids. Per the germline V gene, CDR1 is PRHDT and CDR2 is FYEKMQ (reference sequence). V gave up 0 bases and J gave up 4 bases, with 12 bases separating them. As DNA, the CDR3 is TGTGCCAGCAGCTTAGGGGGGGGGGTTCGCACTGAAGCTTTCTTT. Protein product: CASSLGGGVRTEAFF.

This clonotype was detected only a few times. The genes are TRBV27 and TRBJ2-7; a weak D match, TRBD1 (5 bases). Germline values: CDR1 MNHEY, CDR2 SMNVEV (reference sequence). The CDR3 runs 14 residues. Trimming shortened V by 3 bases and J by 4 bases, and 13 bases separated the two germline ends. This CDR3 is CASSFSGYGYEQYF. Here the CDR3 DNA reads TGTGCCAGCAGTTTTTCAGGGTATGGGTACGAGCAGTACTTC.

This sequence joins TRBV20-1 and TRBJ2-3, with 9 bases identical to TRBD2. Trimming took 0 bases from V and 2 from J; bases not matched to a gene: 12. The CDR3 runs to 18 residues. Germline CDR1 DFQATT, CDR2 SNEGSKA (reference sequence). The CDR3 DNA follows: TGCAGTGCTAGAGATCTCTTTTCCCCTAGCGGGGACACAGATACGCAGTATTTT. Amino acid sequence: CSARDLFSPSGDTDTQYF.

In this sample, this clonotype turned up a few times. V is TRBV21-1 and J is TRBJ2-3; TRBD2 is the table's D call, not checked against the DNA. TRBV21-1 is a known pseudogene. CDR3 length: 17 residues. CDR3 coding DNA: TGTGCCAGCAGCAAGGTCCGACTAGCGGGGACCACAGATACGCAGTATTTT. Encoded protein: CASSKVRLAGTTDTQYF.

As regards this clonotype: A clone one base away is much larger, so this may be a read error. As the CDR3 is not closed by the conserved phenylalanine or tryptophan, this likely results from a read error. CDR3 DNA sequence: TGTGCCAGCAGTTTAGTCCCAGGCCCCGGGGAGCTGTTTCTT. It translates to CASSLVPGPGELFL. The V call is TRBV12-3 or TRBV12-4, the J call TRBJ2-2; D is ambiguous. V was trimmed by 1 base and J by 6 bases, leaving 9 bases between them. CDR3 length equals 14 residues.

This clonotype has ten or more counts. This chain uses TRBV30 with TRBJ2-5, with D perhaps TRBD1 (5 bases). The ends were cut back, 0 bases at V and 3 bases at J, with 8 bases in the middle. The CDR3 is 13 amino acids. Germline V CDR1 and CDR2: GTSNPN, SVGIG (reference sequence). In DNA, the CDR3 is TGTGCCTGGAGTGTACAAGGGGAAGAGACCCAGTACTTC. Its protein product is CAWSVQGEETQYF.

This clonotype was seen at least ten times. The rearrangement links TRBV30 to TRBJ2-7; 10 positions agree with TRBD1. CDR3 length: 14 amino acids. Trimming removed 3 bases from V and 6 bases from J; junction bases left unmatched: 8. Germline V lookup: CDR1 GTSNPN, CDR2 SVGIG (reference sequence). CDR3 loop: CAWRVWDRGSEQYF. CDR3 nucleotides: TGTGCCTGGAGGGTCTGGGACAGGGGTTCCGAGCAGTACTTC.

In this sample, this clonotype turned up many times. The chain has TRBV6-5 and TRBJ2-1, with 12 nucleotides matching TRBD2. Losses at the gene ends were 6 bases for V and 10 bases for J; bases not matched to a gene: 13. The length of the CDR3 is 16 residues. Germline lookup yields CDR1 MNHEY and CDR2 SVGAGI. CDR3 protein: CASRLLAGGPAREQFF. For the CDR3, the DNA is TGTGCCAGCAGGTTGCTAGCGGGAGGGCCGGCACGGGAGCAGTTCTTC.

This clonotype has ten or more counts. The gene calls are TRBV13 and TRBJ1-1; D is possibly TRBD1 (5 bases). Between the trimmed V and J ends, which lost 5 bases and 5 bases, there was a span of 18 bases. This CDR3 has 15 amino acids. CDR1 and CDR2 (germline): PRHDT, FYEKMQ (reference sequence). CDR3 nucleotides: TGTGCCAGCAGCGAAATAAATAAACGGGGGACTGAAGCTTTCTTT. The encoded protein is CASSEINKRGTEAFF.

Concerning this clonotype: The junction shows a germline mismatch at one end, possibly a read error. The rearrangement uses TRBV3-1 and TRBJ2-3, with 7 positions matching TRBD1. From germline, CDR1 is LGHDT and CDR2 YNNKEL (reference sequence). The CDR3 is made up of 17 amino acids. CDR3 sequence (DNA): TGTGCCAGCAGCCGACCGGGACAGACCGCTAGCACAGATACGCGGTATTTT. Protein sequence: CASSRPGQTASTDTRYF.

This clonotype was counted at least ten times. The chain has TRBV4-1 and TRBJ1-1; D is undetermined. V was cut by 0 bases and J by 2 bases, with 7 bases left in between. The CDR3 spans 14 residues. CDR1 is MGHRA, CDR2 YSYEKL, per germline. The CDR3 is CASSQDSDNTEAFF. DNA of the CDR3: TGCGCCAGCAGCCAAGATTCGGACAACACTGAAGCTTTCTTT.

This clonotype was recorded at least ten times. The rearrangement joins TRBV15 to TRBJ1-6; D unresolved. The germline V and J ends were trimmed by 0 bases and 9 bases, with 18 bases remaining between them. The CDR3 runs to 17 residues. CDR1 and CDR2 from the germline V gene are LNHNV and YYDKDF (reference sequence). The CDR3 sequence is CATSRDRPGRTFSPLHF. Here the CDR3 DNA reads TGTGCCACCAGCAGAGATCGCCCCGGACGGACCTTTTCACCCCTCCACTTT.

This clonotype occurred many times. The chain combines TRBV7-6 with TRBJ2-5; D unclear. Trimming took 5 bases from V and 4 from J, leaving 17 bases between them. The germline CDR1 and CDR2 sequences are SGHVS and FNYEAQ. The CDR3 runs 15 residues. Written as DNA, the CDR3 is TGTGCCAGCAGCCTCGAACCGGACGGCGTAGAGACCCAGTACTTC. The encoded protein is CASSLEPDGVETQYF. The entire variable domain, with the rest obtained from reference TRBV7-6 and TRBJ2-5, is as follows: GAGVSQSPRYKVTKRGQDVALRCDPISGHVSLYWYRQALGQGPEFLTYFNYEAQQDKSGLPNDRFSAERPEGSISTLTIQRTEQRDSAMYRCASSLEPDGVETQYFGPGTRLLVL.

This clonotype was observed many times. Written as DNA, the CDR3 is TGTGCCAGCAGTTCCACGAGAGGGTGGGACACTGAAGCTTTCTTT. Amino acids: CASSSTRGWDTEAFF. This chain uses TRBV27 with TRBJ1-1, with D unclear. The CDR3 consists of 15 residues. Trimming removed 4 bases at V and 3 bases at J, with 15 bases between. The V gene's germline CDR1 is MNHEY and CDR2 SMNVEV (reference sequence).

This clonotype appeared many times. This sequence joins TRBV28 and TRBJ1-2; D may be TRBD1 (5 bases). V was shortened by 10 bases and J by 5 bases, with 20 bases between the two germline ends. The CDR3 totals 14 residues. Germline V gene data show CDR1 as MDHEN and CDR2 as SYDVKM. CDR3 bases: TGTGCCACCCTCGGTAGTCCCAGGGAGTATGGCTACACCTTC. Its translation: CATLGSPREYGYTF.

The gene calls are TRBV19 and TRBJ1-5; TRBD1 matches at 9 bases. This CDR3 is 12 amino acids long. With V trimmed by 9 bases and J by 6 bases, 3 bases remained unmatched. Germline V gene data show CDR1 as LNHDA and CDR2 as SQIVND (reference sequence). The DNA of the CDR3 is TGTGCCAGCGGGACAGGGAGTCAGCCCCAGCATTTT. This encodes CASGTGSQPQHF.